These 19 T cell receptor beta chains were all obtained from the same sample, sequenced in a study of blood T cell repertoires in COVID-19. Here immunoSEQ multiplex PCR was the method, and the copy in TCRdb shows in-frame clones only, minus some. The table includes 350,000 to 400,000 clones, 87% detected once. Sequences were obtained from PBMCs or T cells enriched from blood (not recorded which). The receptors come from a man in his forties in a cohort exposed to, infected with or recovered from COVID-19 (not recorded which).

V usage is TRBV28 and J usage is TRBJ2-1, with 10 bases that match TRBD2. CDR3 length: 15 residues. The germline gives CDR1 MDHEN, CDR2 SYDVKM. V shed 2 bases, J shed 5 bases, and the junction held 3 bases outside the gene matches. The CDR3 sequence is CASSLGLAANNEQFF. In DNA form, the CDR3 reads TGTGCCAGCAGTTTAGGACTAGCGGCAAACAATGAGCAGTTCTTC.

This clone has only one observation. V usage is TRBV25-1 and J usage is TRBJ1-1; no firm D call. V lost 7 bases and J lost 5, with 8 bases in between. This CDR3 spans 11 amino acids. The germline gives CDR1 MGHDK, CDR2 SYGVNS. The chain's CDR3 is CASIRETEAFF. CDR3 in DNA: TGTGCCAGCATTCGAGAAACTGAAGCTTTCTTT.

This clone appeared a few times. The V and J genes are TRBV14 and TRBJ2-7; the D gene is possibly TRBD1 (6 bases). This CDR3 has 16 residues. The germline V gene encodes CDR1 SGHDN and CDR2 FVKESK. With 3 bases removed from V and 0 bases from J, the gap between germline ends came to 15 bases. Here the CDR3 reads CASSQLPWTASYEQYF. The CDR3 DNA reads TGTGCCAGCAGCCAGCTGCCCTGGACAGCCTCCTACGAGCAGTACTTC.

The rearrangement uses TRBV6-5 and TRBJ1-5, with 9 bases lining up with TRBD1. The germline CDR1 and CDR2 sequences are MNHEY and SVGAGI. This CDR3 is built from 16 residues. The ends lost 8 bases at V and 3 bases at J; junction bases unmatched: 11. CDR3 sequence reads: CASGWFGQGHNQPQHF. As DNA, the CDR3 is TGTGCCAGCGGTTGGTTCGGACAGGGGCACAATCAGCCCCAGCATTTT.

The rearrangement uses TRBV7-9 and TRBJ2-1, with TRBD2 identical over 10 bases. J lost 4 bases, V lost 0 bases, and 9 bases had no gene match. CDR3 length equals 18 residues. CDR1 SEHNR and CDR2 FQNEAQ come from the germline V gene (reference sequence). CDR3 sequence: CASSLAQISGRGYNEQFF. CDR3 DNA: TGTGCCAGCAGCTTAGCCCAAATCAGCGGGAGGGGGTACAATGAGCAGTTCTTC. Together with reference TRBV7-9 and TRBJ2-1, the CDR3 gives the full variable domain: DTGVSQNPRHKITKRGQNVTFRCDPISEHNRLYWYRQTLGQGPEFLTYFQNEAQLEKSRLLSDRFSAERPKGSFSTLEIQRTEQGDSAMYLCASSLAQISGRGYNEQFFGPGTRLTVL.

The chain recombines TRBV6-5 with TRBJ1-2; D is unresolved. This CDR3 has 12 residues. Germline CDR1 MNHEY, CDR2 SVGAGI. The V and J ends lost 5 bases and 5 bases respectively, with 9 bases between them. The CDR3 region has the DNA TGTGCCAGCAGTCTTCAGGCTTATGGCTACACCTTC. Translating it yields CASSLQAYGYTF.

This clone was counted a single time. The chain carries TRBV11-3 and TRBJ2-1; tentatively, D is TRBD1 (6 bases). Germline lookup yields CDR1 SGHNT and CDR2 YENEEA. Trimming shortened V by 3 bases and J by 7 bases, and 10 bases separated the two germline ends. The CDR3 length is 13 residues. The CDR3 sequence is CASSLVRGNEQFF. In DNA form, the CDR3 reads TGTGCCAGCAGCTTGGTCAGGGGTAATGAGCAGTTCTTC.

This chain uses TRBV10-2 with TRBJ2-7; TRBD1 might be the D (5 bases). CDR3 length equals 15 residues. Germline loops: CDR1 WSHSY, CDR2 SAAADI. V lost 6 bases and J lost 0, with 15 bases in between. The chain's CDR3 is CASSKQAPSSYEQYF. The CDR3 DNA follows: TGCGCCAGCAGCAAACAGGCGCCTTCCTCCTACGAGCAGTACTTC.

This rearrangement joins TRBV7-8 to TRBJ2-7, with 9 bases aligning to TRBD2. Germline V lookup: CDR1 SGHVS, CDR2 FQNEAQ. CDR3 size: 15 residues. V trimming: 1 base; J trimming: 7 bases; junction bases outside the gene matches: 8. This CDR3 is CASSLGAGGPREQYF. CDR3 in DNA: TGTGCCAGCAGCTTAGGTGCGGGAGGGCCCAGGGAGCAGTACTTC.

This clone was picked up one time. The chain joins TRBV3-1 (or the pseudogene TRBV3-2) to TRBJ1-1; 7 nucleotides line up with TRBD1. This CDR3 is 12 amino acids long. V was clipped by 2 bases and J by 11 bases; unmatched bases: 5. Looked up from germline, CDR1 is LGHDT and CDR2 is YNNKEL (reference sequence). This CDR3 reads CASSQKGARAFF. The CDR3 region has the DNA TGTGCCAGCAGCCAAAAGGGGGCCAGGGCTTTCTTT.

The J gene is TRBJ2-2, the V gene TRBV11-2; weak D call: TRBD1 (5 bases). With 5 bases removed from V and 2 bases from J, the gap between germline ends came to 9 bases. Germline V CDR1 and CDR2: SGHAT, FQNNGV. This CDR3 region has 14 residues. Here the CDR3 DNA reads TGTGCCAGCAGCCCACAGGTCAACACCGGGGAGCTGTTTTTT. It specifies CASSPQVNTGELFF.

The chain couples TRBV4-1 to TRBJ2-1, with TRBD2 matching over 14 bases. The trim removed 1 base at V and 8 bases at J, leaving 7 bases unmatched. This CDR3 has 17 amino acids. CDR1 is MGHRA, CDR2 YSYEKL, per germline. CDR3 bases: TGCGCCAGCAGCCAAGCCTGGGGACTAGCGGGAGACTATGAGCAGTTCTTC. This translates into CASSQAWGLAGDYEQFF.

The chain employs TRBV3-1 (or the pseudogene TRBV3-2) and TRBJ2-1; 13 nucleotides agree with TRBD2. V lost 4 bases and J lost 6; bases outside the gene matches: 3. This CDR3 has 15 residues. Germline CDR1 and CDR2: LGHDT and YNNKEL (reference sequence). The CDR3 coding sequence is TGTGCCAGCAGCCCTGGACTAGCGGGAGCCAATGAGCAGTTCTTC. This codes for CASSPGLAGANEQFF.

V gene TRBV20-1 combines with J gene TRBJ1-5; D is possibly TRBD1 (5 bases). V gave up 5 bases and J gave up 4 bases, with 21 bases separating them. Germline CDR1 reads DFQATT; CDR2 reads SNEGSKA (reference sequence). The CDR3 totals 16 residues. CDR3 coding DNA: TGCAGTGCTGGTGGGTCTTCACAGGAGGGGAATCAGCCCCAGCATTTT. This codes for CSAGGSSQEGNQPQHF.

The rearrangement joins TRBV20-1 to TRBJ2-1, with D unclear. Trimming left V 3 bases short and J 8 bases short, with 11 bases between. Germline V gene sequence: CDR1 DFQATT, CDR2 SNEGSKA (reference sequence). This CDR3 comprises 12 residues. The CDR3 region has the DNA TGCAGTGCTAGTACCTCCCCAGATGAGCAGTTCTTC. It encodes CSASTSPDEQFF.

The chain employs TRBV15 and TRBJ1-2, with D uncertain. The CDR3 is 15 residues long. Between the trimmed V and J ends, which lost 5 bases and 7 bases, there was a span of 20 bases. Germline V gives CDR1 LNHNV, CDR2 YYDKDF (reference sequence). CDR3 region: CATSSLARDLTGYTF. The DNA of the CDR3 is TGTGCCACCAGCTCACTAGCTCGAGACCTGACTGGCTACACCTTC.

V gene TRBV5-1 combines with J gene TRBJ2-5; TRBD2 matches 11 bases. Germline CDR1 reads SGHRS; CDR2 reads YFSETQ. CDR3 length equals 15 residues. V lost 4 bases and J lost 3; bases outside the gene matches: 5. DNA of the CDR3: TGCGCCAGCAGCCTTTCGACTAGCGGGAAAGAGACCCAGTACTTC. It encodes CASSLSTSGKETQYF.

The J gene is TRBJ1-5, the V gene TRBV3-1 (or the pseudogene TRBV3-2), with D maybe TRBD1 (5 bases). Germline V gives CDR1 LGHDT, CDR2 YNNKEL (reference sequence). This CDR3 region has 17 residues. Trimming took off 0 bases at V and 6 bases at J, with 18 bases between the two ends. CDR3 bases: TGTGCCAGCAGCCAAGATAAAGGCGCAGGGAGGTTTCAGCCCCAGCATTTT. Amino acid sequence: CASSQDKGAGRFQPQHF.

The V call is TRBV28, the J call TRBJ1-3, with TRBD1 as a possible D gene (5 bases). The CDR3 runs to 14 residues. Trimming stripped 3 bases from V and 2 bases from J, with 8 bases between. Germline CDR1 reads MDHEN; CDR2 reads SYDVKM. CDR3 in amino acids: CASSLGGTGNTIYF. DNA for the CDR3: TGTGCCAGCAGTTTGGGGGGTACTGGAAACACCATATATTTT.